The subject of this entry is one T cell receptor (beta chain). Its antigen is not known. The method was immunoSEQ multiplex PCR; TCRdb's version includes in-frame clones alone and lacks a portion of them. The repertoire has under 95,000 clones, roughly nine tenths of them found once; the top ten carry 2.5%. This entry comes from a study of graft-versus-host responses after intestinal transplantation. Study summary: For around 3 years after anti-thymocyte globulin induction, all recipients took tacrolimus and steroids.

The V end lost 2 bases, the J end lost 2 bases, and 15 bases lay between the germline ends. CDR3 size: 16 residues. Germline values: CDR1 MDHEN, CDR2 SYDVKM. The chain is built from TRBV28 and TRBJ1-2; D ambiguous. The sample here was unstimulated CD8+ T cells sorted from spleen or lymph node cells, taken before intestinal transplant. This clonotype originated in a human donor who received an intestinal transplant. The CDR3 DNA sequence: TGTGCCAGCAGTTTAGGCAGGATACATCTGAACTATGGCTACACCTTC. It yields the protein CASSLGRIHLNYGYTF.